This TCR beta chain emerged from a study of cytomegalovirus exposure and HLA in healthy donors. Findings and limits, study-wide: Earlier analysis yielded a pattern in which most TCR beta V segments were productive about 90% or about 30% of the time. Accurate prediction of HLA-A and HLA-B alleles (for most subjects) was reportedly achieved from TCR beta sequences. Across all donors, roughly uniform sequencing depth was an assumption of the presence/absence analyses. Follow-up analysis found HLA locus-dependent TCR association rates, highest for DRB1 and lowest for HLA-C.

The CDR3 is 14 residues long. The V gene end was trimmed by 5 bases and the J gene end by 5 bases; junction bases not matched to a gene: 12. CDR1 and CDR2 (germline): SQVTM, ANQGSEA. Note on this clone: The antigen is not known.

13 Jbeta primers and 60 Vbeta primers were used for the PCR. Method: immunoSEQ multiplex PCR; TCRdb's copy keeps in-frame clones and lacks some. The sample lists about 100,000 clones; more than 70% were seen once. This chain connects TRBV29-1 to TRBJ2-7, with 7 bases fitting TRBD2. The origin of this receptor is a woman aged 55-69 years in good health and CMV-seropositive. The sequenced material came from PBMCs. The CDR3 sequence is CSVLRGGGSNEQYF. The CDR3 bases are TGCAGCGTTCTAAGGGGCGGGGGAAGTAACGAGCAGTACTTC.